This T cell receptor beta chain derives from a study of shared clonotypes between healthy human individuals. Produced via immunoSEQ multiplex PCR; TCRdb's table is partial and in-frame only. Of 2,500,000 or so clones in the sample, roughly 92% were seen once. Regarding the study as a whole: Among donors, sharing of clonotypes was expected to be affected by sequencing depth.

The germline gives CDR1 MNHEY, CDR2 SMNVEV (reference sequence). The length of the CDR3 is 15 residues. Trimming removed 5 bases from V and 2 bases from J, with 13 bases in between. This clone is a singleton in its sample. The antigen is undetermined. Sequencing was done on a sample of naive CD4+ T cells from PBMCs. The subset is: CD45RA+ positively selected. This chain uses TRBV27 with TRBJ1-3, with D possibly matching TRBD1 (5 bases). This TCR derives from a man between 18 and 35 years old in good health. Some clones in this sample may be carry-over from other donors' samples. The CDR3 region has the DNA TGTGCCAGCAGTGCCGGGGACGGCCCTGGAAACACCATATATTTT. This gives the protein CASSAGDGPGNTIYF.